The present T cell receptor beta chain was sequenced within a study of monozygotic twins with inflammatory bowel disease. Study results and caveats: TCRbeta diversity (inverse Simpson) was lower in IBD patients than in healthy co-twins. IBD patients shared fewer clonotypes with other individuals than healthy twins, especially patients with disease activity signs. Patient repertoires may carry noise from differing immunosuppressive treatments.

A remark on this clonotype: Antigen specificity is unknown.

The CDR3 loop spans 12 amino acids. In germline, CDR1 is SGHTA, CDR2 FQGNSA. TCRdb reanalyzed the 5' RACE reads, giving one entry per CDR3 protein sequence and no DNA. The specimen's table records just over 300,000 distinct CDR3 sequences. J is TRBJ2-1 and V is TRBV7-2; TCRdb picks TRBD2, but there is no DNA to check that call. The sample taken for sequencing was blood. This receptor was obtained from a human donor with ulcerative colitis or Crohn's disease, or a healthy co-twin of an affected twin (not recorded which). The CDR3 loop is CASSVWTDEQFF.